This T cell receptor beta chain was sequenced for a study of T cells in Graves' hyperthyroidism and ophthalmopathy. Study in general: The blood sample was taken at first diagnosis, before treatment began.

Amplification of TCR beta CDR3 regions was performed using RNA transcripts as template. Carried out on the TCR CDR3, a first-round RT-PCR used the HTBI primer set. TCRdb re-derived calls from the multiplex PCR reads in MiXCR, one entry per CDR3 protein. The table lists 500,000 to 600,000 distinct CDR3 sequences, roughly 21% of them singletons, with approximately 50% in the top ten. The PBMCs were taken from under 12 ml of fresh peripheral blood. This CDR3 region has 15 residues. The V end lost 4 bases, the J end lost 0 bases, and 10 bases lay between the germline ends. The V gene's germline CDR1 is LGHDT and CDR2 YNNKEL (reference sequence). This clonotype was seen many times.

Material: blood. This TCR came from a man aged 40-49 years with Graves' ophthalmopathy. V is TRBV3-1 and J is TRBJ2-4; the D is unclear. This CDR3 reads CASSLRATAKNIQYF. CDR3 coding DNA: TGTGCCAGCAGCCTCCGGGCCACAGCCAAAAACATTCAGTACTTC.